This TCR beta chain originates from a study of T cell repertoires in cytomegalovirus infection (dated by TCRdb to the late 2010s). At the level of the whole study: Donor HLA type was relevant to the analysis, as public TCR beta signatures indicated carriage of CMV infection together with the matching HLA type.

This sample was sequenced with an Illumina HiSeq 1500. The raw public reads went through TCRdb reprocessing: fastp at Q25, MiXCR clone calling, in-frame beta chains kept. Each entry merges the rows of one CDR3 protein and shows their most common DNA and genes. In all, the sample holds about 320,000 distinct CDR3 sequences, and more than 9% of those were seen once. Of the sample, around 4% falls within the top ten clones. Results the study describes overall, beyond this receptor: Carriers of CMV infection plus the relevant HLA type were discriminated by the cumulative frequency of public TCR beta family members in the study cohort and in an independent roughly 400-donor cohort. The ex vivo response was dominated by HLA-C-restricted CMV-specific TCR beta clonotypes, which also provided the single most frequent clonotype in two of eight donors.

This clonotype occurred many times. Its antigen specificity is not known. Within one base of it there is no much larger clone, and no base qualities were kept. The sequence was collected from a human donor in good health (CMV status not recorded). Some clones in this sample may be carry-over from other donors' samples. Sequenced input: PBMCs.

The CDR3 region reads CASSPPPSGNTIYF. The sequenced DNA is TGTGCCAGCAGCCCTCCTCCATCTGGAAACACCATATATTTT. The V and J genes are TRBV7-2 and TRBJ1-3, with the D gene too uncertain to name. The CDR3 starts with the cysteine, ends with the phenylalanine, and has 14 residues. Only the CDR3 portion is preserved as DNA: 42 bases, with reading frame beginning at the first base. The CDR1 and CDR2 encoded by the germline V gene are SGHTA and FQGNSA. Trimming costs V 5 bases and J 1 base, and their ends lie 9 bases apart.